The 6 T cell receptor beta chains presented below share a single source sample, sequenced in a study of radiotherapy plus CTLA-4 blockade in lung cancer. Assay used: immunoSEQ multiplex PCR; TCRdb lists only in-frame clones, some missing. The sample includes roughly 73,000 clones, roughly 84% of them seen just once. This specimen consisted of peripheral blood, obtained from a patient treated with radiotherapy plus ipilimumab. These receptor sequences come from a human donor with non-small cell lung cancer that progressed on radiotherapy plus ipilimumab.

This rearrangement joins TRBV7-8 to TRBJ2-1; a possible D gene is TRBD2 (5 bases). The CDR3 is made up of 12 amino acids. The V gene's germline CDR1 is SGHVS and CDR2 FQNEAQ. V lost 4 bases and J 6 bases, leaving 7 bases between the germline ends. CDR3 amino acids: CASSSTSNEQFF. CDR3 DNA sequence: TGTGCCAGCAGCTCTACTAGCAATGAGCAGTTCTTC.

The V gene is TRBV4-1, the J gene TRBJ2-1; 9 positions match TRBD2. The CDR3 is made up of 16 amino acids. V shed 0 bases, J shed 1 base, and the junction held 1 base outside the gene matches. CDR1 and CDR2 (germline): MGHRA, YSYEKL. The DNA for the CDR3 is TGCGCCAGCAGCCAAGATAGCGGGAGTTCCTACAATGAGCAGTTCTTC. The encoded protein is CASSQDSGSSYNEQFF.

This CDR3 reads CASSETAGGPNEQFF. CDR3 nucleotides: TGTGCCAGCAGTGAAACAGCGGGAGGCCCCAATGAGCAGTTCTTC. This rearrangement joins TRBV2 to TRBJ2-1, with 9 bases matching TRBD2. The CDR3 has 15 residues. Trimming removed 2 bases from V and 6 bases from J; junction bases left unmatched: 5. Germline V gives CDR1 SNHLY, CDR2 FYNNEI. Drawing the rest from reference TRBV2 and TRBJ2-1, the complete variable domain is EPEVTQTPSHQVTQMGQEVILRCVPISNHLYFYWYRQILGQKVEFLVSFYNNEISEKSEIFDDQFSVERPDGSNFTLKIRSTKLEDSAMYFCASSETAGGPNEQFFGPGTRLTVL.

V and J are TRBV2 and TRBJ2-7, with 11 positions matching TRBD2. The CDR3 loop spans 16 amino acids. CDR1 and CDR2 (germline): SNHLY, FYNNEI. V lost 4 bases, J lost 1 base, and 6 bases stayed unmatched. The CDR3 DNA reads as TGTGCCAGCAGTGCTCGCGGACTAGCGGGTTCCTACGAGCAGTACTTC. It translates to CASSARGLAGSYEQYF.

Notes on this clone: The sample has other DNA sequences that encode this CDR3 too. V is TRBV28 and J is TRBJ1-5; possibly TRBD1 for D (5 bases). CDR3 size: 14 residues. The germline V and J ends were trimmed by 7 bases and 0 bases, with 10 bases remaining between them. CDR1 and CDR2 (germline): MDHEN, SYDVKM. DNA of the CDR3: TGTGCCAGCAAACGCAGGGATAGCAATCAGCCCCAGCATTTT. It encodes CASKRRDSNQPQHF.

V usage is TRBV2 and J usage is TRBJ1-1; a weak D match, TRBD1 (5 bases). Germline assignment: CDR1 SNHLY and CDR2 FYNNEI. The germline V and J ends were trimmed by 9 bases and 3 bases, with 14 bases remaining between them. This CDR3 spans 13 amino acids. The DNA for the CDR3 is TGTGCCAGTAAGACCAGGGTAGACACTGAAGCTTTCTTT. This gives the protein CASKTRVDTEAFF.